This TCR beta chain was identified during a study of T cells in Graves' hyperthyroidism and ophthalmopathy. General study points: A model built on 13 V-J features separated ophthalmopathy from stable hyperthyroidism.

This clonotype was counted ten times or more. Antigen specificity is unknown. V was cut by 2 bases and J by 8 bases, with 13 bases left in between. Germline V gives CDR1 SGHTS, CDR2 YDEGEE. The CDR3 has 13 residues. Amplified TCR beta CDR3 regions came from RNA transcripts. TCR CDR3 underwent first-round RT-PCR with the HTBI primer set. TCRdb re-derived calls from the multiplex PCR reads in MiXCR, one entry per CDR3 protein. Among hundreds of thousands of distinct CDR3 sequences listed, 14% to 15% were seen once. Input material: blood. The chain employs TRBV5-8 and TRBJ1-2; D is undetermined. This clonotype was obtained from a man aged 18 to 29 with Graves' ophthalmopathy. CDR3 coding DNA: TGTGCCAGCAGCTTTGGTTCGAGTGGAGGCTACACCTTC. This codes for CASSFGSSGGYTF.